Listed below are T cell receptor beta chains from one sample, sequenced in a study of shared clonotypes between healthy human individuals. Using immunoSEQ multiplex PCR, the repertoire was profiled, and TCRdb retains in-frame clones only, with some absent. Here the sample spans about 640,000 clones, about 78% being singletons. Sample: memory CD4+ T cells sorted from blood. The origin of the receptors is a woman aged 30 to 39 in good health. CDR3s include the opening cysteine and the closing phenylalanine or tryptophan. Each record gives: V gene, J gene, CDR3 protein.

TRBV10-3,TRBJ2-7,CAIKSTSPAEQYF
TRBV7-9,TRBJ2-7,CASSPGADRPSEQYF
TRBV19,TRBJ2-2,CASRHHRVKDGELFF
TRBV5-1,TRBJ2-5,CASSLVSSAQETQYF
TRBV6-5,TRBJ1-5,CASAHMAGVEQPQHF
TRBV28,TRBJ1-5,CASRSGLDQPQHF
TRBV30,TRBJ2-1,CAWSPPGLAGNEQFF
TRBV2,TRBJ1-4,CASSESSRKLFF
TRBV7-9,TRBJ1-3,CASSASWTGSGNTIYF
TRBV2,TRBJ2-2,CASSERGETGELFF
TRBV19,TRBJ2-2,CASSIVPGTSGSFYWAGELFF
TRBV5-6,TRBJ2-3,CASRRRQGWGNTDTQYF
TRBV5-4,TRBJ2-7,CASSLGGLAANEQYF
TRBV10-3,TRBJ2-6,CAISEPGVGRGANVLTF
TRBV29-1,TRBJ2-7,CSAAGSGAYEQYF
TRBV2,TRBJ2-7,CASSYDRLSVYEQYF
TRBV7-8,TRBJ2-7,CASSFGQNYEQYF
TRBV15,TRBJ2-1,CATSRDLNNEQFF
TRBV11-2,TRBJ2-5,CASSPTGAGIQETQYF
TRBV5-4,TRBJ2-7,CASSLTSGIPPYEQYF
TRBV29-1,TRBJ2-2,CSVAGQGWDTGELFF
TRBV7-3,TRBJ2-1,CASSPRSGLDRGNEQFF
TRBV7-6,TRBJ1-4,CASSSTGQKLFF
TRBV5-1,TRBJ2-7,CASSDLAGVSYEQYF
TRBV18,TRBJ2-4,CASSVGPDNIQYF
TRBV19,TRBJ2-7,CASSIASVRGYEQYF
TRBV6-1,TRBJ2-7,CASTLDRGASYEQYF
TRBV7-9,TRBJ1-2,CASSPGTGAGYTF
TRBV10-1,TRBJ2-2,CASSEGTTGELFF
TRBV7-2,TRBJ2-5,CASSPLGLAGQTQYF
TRBV7-2,TRBJ2-7,CASSAIAGVREQYF
TRBV25-1,TRBJ1-2,CASRGDIGWLRVGYTF
TRBV28,TRBJ2-4,CASSFSLAANIQYF
TRBV29-1,TRBJ1-1,CSVGLGAEAFF
TRBV6-6,TRBJ1-1,CASSDQGTGLNTEAFF
TRBV28,TRBJ1-3,CASKNGDLSGNTIYF
TRBV5-1,TRBJ2-7,CASSLVLNSYEQYF
TRBV30,TRBJ2-5,CAWTRAQETQYF
TRBV6-5,TRBJ2-1,CASSVSGNEQFF
TRBV5-1,TRBJ2-2,CASSLGTGDSNTGELFF
TRBV4-1,TRBJ1-6,CASSRKERKDHNSPLHF
TRBV5-6,TRBJ2-3,CASSSFGGARPNTQYF
TRBV9,TRBJ2-1,CASSVGRAGSAVPQFF
TRBV5-1,TRBJ2-2,CASAPGSAGTGELFF
TRBV14,TRBJ2-1,CASSQGLAGGRKSNEQFF
TRBV28,TRBJ2-5,CASSFFGAGRGGETQYF
TRBV27,TRBJ2-2,CASSPWDRAGGELFF
TRBV28,TRBJ1-5,CASSFGTQPQHF
TRBV5-1,TRBJ2-1,CASSSTSLSSYNEQFF
TRBV18,TRBJ2-5,CASSLQPNGETQYF
TRBV4-1,TRBJ1-4,CASSQAFSRSDEKLFF
TRBV30,-,CAWTYRGGYSYEQYF